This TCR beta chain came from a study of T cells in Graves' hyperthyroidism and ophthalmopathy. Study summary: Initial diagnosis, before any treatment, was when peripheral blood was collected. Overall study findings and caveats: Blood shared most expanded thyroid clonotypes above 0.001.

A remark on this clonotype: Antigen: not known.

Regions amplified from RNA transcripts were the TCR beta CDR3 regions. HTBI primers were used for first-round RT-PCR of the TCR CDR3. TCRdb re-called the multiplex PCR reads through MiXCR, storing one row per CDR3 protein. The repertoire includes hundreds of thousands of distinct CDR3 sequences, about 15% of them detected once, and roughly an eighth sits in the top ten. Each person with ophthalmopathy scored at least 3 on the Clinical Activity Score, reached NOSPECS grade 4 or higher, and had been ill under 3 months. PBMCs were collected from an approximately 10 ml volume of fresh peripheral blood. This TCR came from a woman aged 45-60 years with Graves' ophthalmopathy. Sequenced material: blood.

The CDR3 nucleotides are TGTGCCAGCAGTTACTCGAGTCTGGGGGCGAGGGGCTACACCTTC. It specifies CASSYSSLGARGYTF. The chain is built from TRBV6-5 and TRBJ1-2; a weak D match, TRBD1 (6 bases). V lost 0 bases to trimming and J lost 8 bases, with 16 bases between them. The CDR3 loop spans 15 amino acids. Per germline, CDR1 MNHEY and CDR2 SVGAGI.